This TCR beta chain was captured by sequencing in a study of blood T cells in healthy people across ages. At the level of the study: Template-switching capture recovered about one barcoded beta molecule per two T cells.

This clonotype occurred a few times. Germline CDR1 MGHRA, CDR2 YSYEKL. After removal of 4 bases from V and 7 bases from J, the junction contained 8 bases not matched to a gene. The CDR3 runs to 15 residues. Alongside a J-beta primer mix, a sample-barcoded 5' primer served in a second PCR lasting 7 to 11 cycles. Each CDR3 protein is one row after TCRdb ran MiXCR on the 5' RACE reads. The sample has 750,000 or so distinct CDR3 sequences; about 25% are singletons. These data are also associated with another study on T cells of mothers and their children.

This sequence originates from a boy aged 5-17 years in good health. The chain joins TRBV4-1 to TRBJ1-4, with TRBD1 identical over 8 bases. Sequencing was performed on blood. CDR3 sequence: CASSPPDRALEKLFF. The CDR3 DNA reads TGCGCCAGCAGCCCGCCGGACAGGGCTCTTGAAAAACTGTTTTTT.